The 13 T cell receptor beta chains in this list originate from one sample, sequenced in a study of cytomegalovirus exposure and HLA in healthy donors. In the PCR, 60 Vbeta and 13 Jbeta primers were used. This table comes from immunoSEQ multiplex PCR, and its TCRdb copy is limited to in-frame clones, with some not included. This table holds fewer than 250,000 clones, roughly 77% found once. The sequenced sample was PBMCs. Source of these receptors: a male donor in good health and CMV-seropositive.

This sequence joins TRBV2 and TRBJ2-7, with TRBD1 matching 8 bases. V shed 8 bases and J 4 bases; nucleotides not matched to a gene: 7. This CDR3 comprises 13 residues. Germline V gene lookup returns CDR1 SNHLY and CDR2 FYNNEI. CDR3 sequence: CASWTGRRYEQYF. For the CDR3, the DNA is TGTGCCAGCTGGACAGGGAGGAGGTACGAGCAGTACTTC. Supplemented by reference TRBV2 and TRBJ2-7, the full variable domain reads EPEVTQTPSHQVTQMGQEVILRCVPISNHLYFYWYRQILGQKVEFLVSFYNNEISEKSEIFDDQFSVERPDGSNFTLKIRSTKLEDSAMYFCASWTGRRYEQYFGPGTRLTVT.

Only one count was recorded for this clone. The V call is TRBV7-8, the J call TRBJ2-5; TRBD2 aligns across 9 bases. The J call may be faulty, since TRBJ2-7 better matches the DNA end. CDR1 is SGHVS and CDR2 is FQNEAQ in the germline V gene. The CDR3 is 15 residues long. The CDR3 DNA reads as TGTGCCAGCAGCTGGATAGCGGGAGTCGCCTACGAGCAGTACTTC. Protein: CASSWIAGVAYEQYF.

This CDR3 is CASSSLGGQGFAEAFF. The CDR3 bases are TGTGCCAGCAGTTCATTGGGAGGACAGGGTTTCGCTGAAGCTTTCTTT. The chain carries TRBV28 and TRBJ1-1, with 8 bases fitting TRBD1. Germline V gene sequence: CDR1 MDHEN, CDR2 SYDVKM. J lost 6 bases, V lost 4 bases, and 13 bases had no gene match. The CDR3 totals 16 residues.

The chain recombines TRBV25-1 with TRBJ2-3; D possibly corresponds to TRBD2 (5 bases). Germline CDR1 MGHDK, CDR2 SYGVNS. This CDR3 spans 14 amino acids. The ends were cut back, 5 bases at V and 0 bases at J, with 9 bases in the middle. CDR3 residues: CASSRTSSTDTQYF. CDR3 nucleotides: TGTGCCAGCAGTAGGACTTCTAGCACAGATACGCAGTATTTT.

The chain carries TRBV5-1 and TRBJ1-6; weak D call: TRBD1 (5 bases). Germline CDR1 is SGHRS and CDR2 is YFSETQ. The CDR3 totals 15 residues. V was pared by 4 bases and J by 7 bases, with 15 bases between. CDR3 region: CASSPSGGENSPLHF. In nucleotides, the CDR3 is TGCGCCAGCAGCCCTTCGGGGGGAGAGAATTCACCCCTCCACTTT.

J is TRBJ2-1 and V is TRBV7-9; possibly TRBD2 for D (5 bases). V was trimmed by 3 bases and J by 8 bases, leaving 14 bases between them. This CDR3 is built from 14 residues. Germline CDR1 is SEHNR and CDR2 is FQNEAQ (reference sequence). In nucleotides, the CDR3 is TGTGCCAGCAGCTTTCCACCGTCCGGGGATGAGCAGTTCTTC. Protein: CASSFPPSGDEQFF.

This rearrangement joins TRBV6-6 to TRBJ2-2; 11 bases are a match to TRBD2. The CDR3 contains 15 residues. The junction had 2 bases not matched to a gene; V was cut back by 4 bases and J by 4 bases. Germline V gene lookup returns CDR1 MNHNY and CDR2 SVGAGI (reference sequence). DNA for the CDR3: TGTGCCAGCAGTTTAGCGGGGGGGCGCACCGGGGAGCTGTTTTTT. Translation gives CASSLAGGRTGELFF.

V usage is TRBV11-1 and J usage is TRBJ1-6, with TRBD1 matching over 10 bases. Per germline, CDR1 SGHAT and CDR2 FQDESV (reference sequence). V lost 0 bases, J lost 10 bases, and 6 bases stayed unmatched. CDR3 length: 16 residues. CDR3 DNA sequence: TGTGCCAGCAGCTTAGCCGACAGGGGGCGCATGTCACCCCTCCACTTT. Amino acid sequence: CASSLADRGRMSPLHF.

V and J are TRBV5-1 and TRBJ1-2, with D possibly being TRBD1 (6 bases). This CDR3 region has 15 residues. V was shortened by 0 bases and J by 3 bases, with 12 bases between the two germline ends. Germline V gene lookup returns CDR1 SGHRS and CDR2 YFSETQ. CDR3: CASSLGAQGDYGYTF. The CDR3 DNA sequence: TGCGCCAGCAGCTTGGGGGCACAGGGAGACTATGGCTACACCTTC.

The genes are TRBV6-6 and TRBJ1-1; 10 nucleotides line up with TRBD1. Germline CDR1 is MNHNY and CDR2 is SVGAGI (reference sequence). The trim removed 7 bases at V and 5 bases at J, leaving 4 bases unmatched. The CDR3 is 13 residues long. The CDR3 nucleotides are TGTGCCAGCAACGACAGGGGGCGTACTGAAGCTTTCTTT. This codes for CASNDRGRTEAFF.

This clone was counted a single time. V gene TRBV21-1 combines with J gene TRBJ2-7; no DNA check was done on the table's D call, TRBD1. TRBV21-1 is recorded as a pseudogene. The CDR3 consists of 19 residues. The CDR3 is CASSVGSLTGTGGEYEQYF. The CDR3 DNA reads as TGTGCCAGCAGCGTAGGAAGCCTAACCGGGACAGGGGGCGAATACGAGCAGTACTTC.

The rearrangement uses TRBV9 and TRBJ2-3, with unresolved D. The length of the CDR3 is 15 residues. Germline CDR1 and CDR2: SGDLS and YYNGEE. V lost 0 bases, J lost 5 bases, and 13 bases lay in between. The CDR3, as DNA: TGTGCCAGCAGCGTAGCACTCTTACCCGGAGATACGCAGTATTTT. It specifies CASSVALLPGDTQYF.

The gene calls are TRBV7-3 and TRBJ2-1; D may be TRBD2 (6 bases). V was shortened by 5 bases and J by 4 bases, with 15 bases between the two germline ends. The V gene's germline CDR1 is SGHTA and CDR2 FQGTGA. This CDR3 contains 15 residues. The CDR3 DNA reads TGTGCCAGCAGCCTTCTAGCGCCGCCTTACAATGAGCAGTTCTTC. Translation: CASSLLAPPYNEQFF.